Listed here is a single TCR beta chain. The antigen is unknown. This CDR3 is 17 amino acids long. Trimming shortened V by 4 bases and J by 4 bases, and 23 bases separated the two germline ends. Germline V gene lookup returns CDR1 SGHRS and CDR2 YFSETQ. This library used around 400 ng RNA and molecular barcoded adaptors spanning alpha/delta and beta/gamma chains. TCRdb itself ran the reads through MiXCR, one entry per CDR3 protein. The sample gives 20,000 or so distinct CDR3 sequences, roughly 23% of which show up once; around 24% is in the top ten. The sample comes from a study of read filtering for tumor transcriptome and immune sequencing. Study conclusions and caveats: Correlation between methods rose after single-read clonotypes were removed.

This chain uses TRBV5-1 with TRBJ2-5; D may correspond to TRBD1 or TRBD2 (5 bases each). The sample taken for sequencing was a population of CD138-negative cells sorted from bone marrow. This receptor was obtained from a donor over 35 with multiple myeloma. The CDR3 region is CASSVSPGPVLGETQYF. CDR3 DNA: TGCGCCAGCAGCGTAAGTCCGGGACCAGTGTTAGGAGAGACCCAGTACTTC.